These 14 T cell receptor beta chains came from one sample sequenced in a study of siplizumab effects on memory and regulatory T cells. Sequenced by immunoSEQ multiplex PCR; TCRdb stores in-frame clones only, minus some. The sample lists about 50,000 clones, approximately 84% occurring once. The sample was naive CD8+ T cells sorted from blood. Every receptor here comes from a human donor in good health.

The chain recombines TRBV6-4 with TRBJ2-1; D tentatively reads TRBD1 or TRBD2 (6 bases each). The CDR3 totals 11 residues. V lost 4 bases to trimming and J lost 15 bases, with 13 bases between them. Looked up from germline, CDR1 is MRHNA and CDR2 is SNTAGT. CDR3 nucleotide sequence: TGTGCCAGCAGTGGTTTCAGGGGAGGGTTCTTC. It encodes CASSGFRGGFF.

The chain recombines TRBV6-1 with TRBJ1-2, with a possible D match to TRBD1 (5 bases). The CDR3 runs to 17 residues. CDR1 is MNHNS, CDR2 SASEGT, per germline. Trimming shortened V by 2 bases and J by 5 bases, and 21 bases separated the two germline ends. The CDR3 spells CASSERSGDLRWYGYTF. CDR3 DNA sequence: TGTGCCAGCAGTGAACGAAGCGGGGACCTGAGGTGGTATGGCTACACCTTC.

The chain is built from TRBV6-6 and TRBJ1-4; D not resolved. Germline CDR1 reads MNHNY; CDR2 reads SVGAGI (reference sequence). V lost 8 bases, J lost 4 bases, and 17 bases lay in between. The length of the CDR3 is 15 residues. The CDR3 coding sequence is TGTGCCAGCCTTTATGGTCCCGGCTATAATGAAAAACTGTTTTTT. Translation gives CASLYGPGYNEKLFF.

The V and J genes are TRBV28 and TRBJ2-7; either TRBD1 or TRBD2 may fit D (5 bases each). This CDR3 is 14 amino acids long. V was shortened by 6 bases and J by 3 bases, with 15 bases between the two germline ends. Germline V CDR1 and CDR2: MDHEN, SYDVKM. This CDR3 is CASSLRDGDYEQYF. The DNA for the CDR3 is TGTGCCAGCAGCCTCCGGGACGGAGACTACGAGCAGTACTTC.

The rearrangement links TRBV5-1 to TRBJ2-3; TRBD2 agrees at 9 bases. Germline CDR1 and CDR2: SGHRS and YFSETQ. J gave up 4 bases and V 4 bases, and 7 bases lay outside the gene matches. CDR3 length equals 15 residues. The chain's CDR3 is CASSPIAGEADTQYF. In DNA form, the CDR3 reads TGCGCCAGCAGCCCAATAGCGGGGGAGGCAGATACGCAGTATTTT.

The J gene is TRBJ2-5, the V gene TRBV27, with a possible D match to TRBD1 (5 bases). The germline CDR1 and CDR2 sequences are MNHEY and SMNVEV (reference sequence). V lost 5 bases, J lost 4 bases, and 17 bases lay in between. This CDR3 has 15 residues. Here the CDR3 DNA reads TGTGCCAGCAGTGTGACCCAGGGAACCCTAGAGACCCAGTACTTC. Amino acid sequence: CASSVTQGTLETQYF.

The chain combines TRBV7-9 with TRBJ2-5; unclear D gene. This CDR3 spans 15 amino acids. Germline-derived CDR1 and CDR2 are SEHNR and FQNEAQ (reference sequence). V dropped 5 bases and J dropped 3 bases, with 16 bases sitting between them. The CDR3 DNA is TGTGCCAGCAGCCACAAATACGACGTGAAAGAGACCCAGTACTTC. It translates to CASSHKYDVKETQYF. The full variable domain, in which reference TRBV7-9 and TRBJ2-5 provide the parts outside the CDR3, is DTGVSQNPRHKITKRGQNVTFRCDPISEHNRLYWYRQTLGQGPEFLTYFQNEAQLEKSRLLSDRFSAERPKGSFSTLEIQRTEQGDSAMYLCASSHKYDVKETQYFGPGTRLLVL.

This clone was observed a single time. This chain joins TRBV27 and TRBJ2-1; TRBD2 agrees at 13 bases. Germline lookup yields CDR1 MNHEY and CDR2 SMNVEV (reference sequence). This CDR3 contains 14 residues. The J segment lost 13 bases and the V segment lost 4 bases, leaving 7 bases of the junction unmatched. The CDR3 loop is CASSSQGLAGRQFF. The CDR3 DNA reads as TGTGCCAGCAGTTCCCAGGGACTAGCGGGACGACAGTTCTTC.

V is TRBV2 and J is TRBJ2-4, with 10 nucleotides matching TRBD2. Germline CDR1 and CDR2: SNHLY and FYNNEI. There are 15 residues in the CDR3. V lost 5 bases to trimming and J lost 3 bases; unmatched junction nucleotides: 4. CDR3: CASSSSGGVKNIQYF. CDR3 nucleotide sequence: TGTGCCAGCAGTTCTAGCGGGGGCGTCAAAAACATTCAGTACTTC.

The V gene is TRBV7-3, the J gene TRBJ2-5; TRBD1 or TRBD2 may be the D gene (5 bases each). The germline V and J ends were trimmed by 0 bases and 7 bases, with 18 bases remaining between them. Germline assignment: CDR1 SGHTA and CDR2 FQGTGA. This CDR3 region has 16 residues. For the CDR3, the DNA is TGTGCCAGCAGCTTAACGGGCAGGGCACTCCGGGGGACCCAGTACTTC. It translates to CASSLTGRALRGTQYF.

The chain joins TRBV7-6 to TRBJ2-6; no clear D. Trimming left V 5 bases short and J 0 bases short, with 8 bases between. Germline CDR1 SGHVS, CDR2 FNYEAQ. The CDR3 totals 15 residues. In DNA form, the CDR3 reads TGTGCCAGCAGCCTAGATAACTCTGGGGCCAACGTCCTGACTTTC. This encodes CASSLDNSGANVLTF.

This sequence joins TRBV2 and TRBJ1-3; D gene unclear. CDR1 and CDR2 from the germline V gene are SNHLY and FYNNEI. Trimming removed 7 bases from V and 0 bases from J, with 16 bases in between. The CDR3 is made up of 16 amino acids. CDR3 protein: CASTKDGRFSGNTIYF. The CDR3 DNA sequence: TGTGCCAGCACTAAAGACGGCCGTTTCTCTGGAAACACCATATATTTT.

The chain uses TRBV27 and TRBJ2-1; TRBD2 matches 10 bases. V gave up 2 bases and J gave up 8 bases; unmatched junction bases: 9. The CDR3 has 16 residues. Germline V gene lookup returns CDR1 MNHEY and CDR2 SMNVEV (reference sequence). CDR3: CASSLLAGVLNHEQFF. The CDR3 region has the DNA TGTGCCAGCAGTTTACTAGCGGGAGTCCTCAACCATGAGCAGTTCTTC.

The V gene is TRBV19, the J gene TRBJ2-7; 11 bases map to TRBD1. Germline assignment: CDR1 LNHDA and CDR2 SQIVND (reference sequence). The CDR3 runs 15 residues. The ends lost 3 bases at V and 4 bases at J; junction bases unmatched: 5. Here the CDR3 DNA reads TGTGCCAGTAGTATTTTGGACAGGGGGCCGTACGAGCAGTACTTC. Its translation: CASSILDRGPYEQYF.